This TCR beta chain was recorded in a study of T cells after somatic rescue of genetic block. V lost 0 bases and J lost 11, with 7 bases in between. Germline CDR1 is LNHDA and CDR2 is SQIVND (reference sequence). The CDR3 consists of 11 residues. Assay used: immunoSEQ multiplex PCR; TCRdb lists only in-frame clones, some missing. The table shows some 9,100 clones, with around two thirds occurring only once. This clone has only a few counts. This chain joins TRBV19 and TRBJ1-1; D gene ambiguous. What was sequenced was peripheral blood mononuclear cells (PBMCs). This clonotype was obtained from a boy aged 5-17 years. CDR3 protein: CASSIDLRAFF. In DNA form, the CDR3 reads TGTGCCAGTAGTATAGATCTCCGTGCTTTCTTT.